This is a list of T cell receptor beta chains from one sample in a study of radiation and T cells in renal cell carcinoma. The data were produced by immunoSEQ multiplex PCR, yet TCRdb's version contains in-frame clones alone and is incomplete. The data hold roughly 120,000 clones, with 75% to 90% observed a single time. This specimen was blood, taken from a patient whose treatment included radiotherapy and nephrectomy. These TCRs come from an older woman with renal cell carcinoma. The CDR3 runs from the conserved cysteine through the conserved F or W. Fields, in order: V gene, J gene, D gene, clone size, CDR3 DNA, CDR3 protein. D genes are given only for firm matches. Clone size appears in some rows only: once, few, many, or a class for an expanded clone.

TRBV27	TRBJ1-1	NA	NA	TGTGCCAGCAGTCTTCGACTTACAAGGGGGGGAACTGAAGCTTTCTTT	CASSLRLTRGGTEAFF
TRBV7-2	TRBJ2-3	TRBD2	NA	TGTGCCAGCAACCTCGTCGGGGGGGAGAACACAGATACGCAGTATTTT	CASNLVGGENTDTQYF
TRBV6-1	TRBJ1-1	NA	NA	TGTGCCAGCAGTAGACGCAGGGTGAACACTGAAGCTTTCTTT	CASSRRRVNTEAFF
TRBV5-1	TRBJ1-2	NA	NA	TGCGCCAGCAGCTTGAGCTCACAGGACTACTATGGCTACACCTTC	CASSLSSQDYYGYTF
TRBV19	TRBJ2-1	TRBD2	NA	TGTGCCAGTAGTATTGGTAGTAGCGGGCTAAATGAGCAGTTCTTC	CASSIGSSGLNEQFF
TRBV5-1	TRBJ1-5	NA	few	TGCGCCAGCAGCTTGGGGGGAAATAGCAATCAGCCCCAGCATTTT	CASSLGGNSNQPQHF
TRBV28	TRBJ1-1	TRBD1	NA	TGTGCCAGCAGTTCAGGGGGAACTGGGGACACTGAAGCTTTCTTT	CASSSGGTGDTEAFF
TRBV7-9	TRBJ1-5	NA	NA	TGTGCCAGCAGCTTCAGTCACGGCAATCAGCCCCAGCATTTT	CASSFSHGNQPQHF
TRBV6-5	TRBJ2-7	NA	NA	TGTGCCAGCACCCCCGCCGGGAAAAACGAGCAGTACTTC	CASTPAGKNEQYF
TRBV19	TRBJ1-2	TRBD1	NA	TGTGCCAGTAGGGGAACCGGGACAGCTACTTATGGCTACACCTTC	CASRGTGTATYGYTF
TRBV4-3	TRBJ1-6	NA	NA	TGCGCCAGCAGCTCAATACGGGACACTTCAAGCTCCTATAATTCACCCCTCCACTTT	CASSSIRDTSSSYNSPLHF
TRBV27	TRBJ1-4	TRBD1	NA	TGTGCCAGCACCCGACAGGGGGCGGGGGAAAAACTGTTTTTT	CASTRQGAGEKLFF
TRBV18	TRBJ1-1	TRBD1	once	TGTGCCAGCTCACCCCCGGGACAGGGTCGATTCACTGAAGCTTTCTTT	CASSPPGQGRFTEAFF
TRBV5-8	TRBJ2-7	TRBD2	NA	TGTGCCAGCAGCCCTCTTTTGCGGGAGGCTCCCTACGAGCAGTACTTC	CASSPLLREAPYEQYF
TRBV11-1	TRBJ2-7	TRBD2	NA	TGTGCCAGCAGCCCCGGGGGGTTCTACGAGCAGTACTTC	CASSPGGFYEQYF
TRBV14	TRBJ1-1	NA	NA	TGTGCCAGCAGCCCCCAAATGAACACTGAAGCTTTCTTT	CASSPQMNTEAFF
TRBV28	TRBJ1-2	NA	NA	TGTGCCAGCAGTTTAGAGGCAGGGCTGAACTATGGCTACACCTTC	CASSLEAGLNYGYTF
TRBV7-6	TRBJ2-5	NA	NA	TGTGCCAGCAGCTTATTAGGGGGGAAGTACCAAGAGACCCAGTACTTC	CASSLLGGKYQETQYF
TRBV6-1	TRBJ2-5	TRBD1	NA	TGTGCCAGCAGTGGCCGAATGGGACAGGGGGCCAGAGAGACCCAGTACTTC	CASSGRMGQGARETQYF
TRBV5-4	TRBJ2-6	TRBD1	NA	TGTGCCAGCAGCGTGGGGACAGGGGTCGATGGGGCCAACGTCCTGACTTTC	CASSVGTGVDGANVLTF
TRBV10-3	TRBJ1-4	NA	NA	TGTGCCATCAGTGAGTCGACGTCTGAGGGCAGAAAACTGTTTTTT	CAISESTSEGRKLFF
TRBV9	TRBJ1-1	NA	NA	TGTGCCAGCAGCGTCACAGGATCGGGAGGAACTGAAGCTTTCTTT	CASSVTGSGGTEAFF
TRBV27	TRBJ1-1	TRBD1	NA	TGTGCCAGCAGAACCTACCGGGACAGCGCGAACACTGAAGCTTTCTTT	CASRTYRDSANTEAFF
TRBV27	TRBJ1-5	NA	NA	TGTGCCAGCAGACCAGGGGTGGACAATCAGCCCCAGCATTTT	CASRPGVDNQPQHF
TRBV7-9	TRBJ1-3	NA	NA	TGTGCCAGCAGCTTATGGACCTCTCTGAGAGGAAACACCATATATTTT	CASSLWTSLRGNTIYF
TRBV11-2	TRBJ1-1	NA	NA	TGTGCCAGCAGCTTAGATCGGGGTCCACTGAACACTGAAGCTTTCTTT	CASSLDRGPLNTEAFF
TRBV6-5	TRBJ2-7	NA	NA	TGTGCCAGCAGTTACTCGCAGGAATCCTACGAGCAGTACTTC	CASSYSQESYEQYF
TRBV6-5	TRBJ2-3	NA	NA	TGTGCCAGCAGTCGGACCCCTTTCGATACGCAGTATTTT	CASSRTPFDTQYF
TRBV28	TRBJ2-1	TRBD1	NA	TGTGCCAGCAGTTTTGACAGGGGGTATGGCAATGAGCAGTTCTTC	CASSFDRGYGNEQFF
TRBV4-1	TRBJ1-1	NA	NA	TGCGCCAGCAGCCAGAGTGCGGGGTACACTGAAGCTTTCTTT	CASSQSAGYTEAFF
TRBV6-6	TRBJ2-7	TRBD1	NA	TGTGCCGGAGGACAGGGTGCCTACGAGCAGTACTTC	CAGGQGAYEQYF
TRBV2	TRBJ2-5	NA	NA	TGTGCCAGCAGTGCCCGTTGGACTGATCAAGAGACCCAGTACTTC	CASSARWTDQETQYF
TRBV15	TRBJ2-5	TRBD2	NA	TGTGCCACCAGCAGAGGACTAGCGGGAGAGGAGACCCAGTACTTC	CATSRGLAGEETQYF
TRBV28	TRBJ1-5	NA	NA	TGTGCCAGCAGTTACAGACTGAATCAGCCCCAGCATTTT	CASSYRLNQPQHF
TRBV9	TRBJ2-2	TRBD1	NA	TGTGCCAGCAGCCCCGGGACAGACCCCGCCGGGGAGCTGTTTTTT	CASSPGTDPAGELFF
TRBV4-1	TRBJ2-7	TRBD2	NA	TGCGCCAGCAGCCAGATTCTAGCGGAAAGTTCCTACGAGCAGTACTTC	CASSQILAESSYEQYF
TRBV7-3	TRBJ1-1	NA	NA	TGTGCCAGCAGCTTAGGGGGTATCGGCACTGAAGCTTTCTTT	CASSLGGIGTEAFF
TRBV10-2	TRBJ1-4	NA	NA	TGCGCCAGCAAGGTGGCAGGGACGCTCCGTGAAAAACTGTTTTTT	CASKVAGTLREKLFF
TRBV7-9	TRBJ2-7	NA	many	TGTGCCAGCAGCTTAGTCCCTAGTGGGACACCCTACGAGCAGTACTTC	CASSLVPSGTPYEQYF
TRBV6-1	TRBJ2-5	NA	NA	TGTGCCAGCAGTGCGAGGCCAGGGCATCAAGAGACCCAGTACTTC	CASSARPGHQETQYF
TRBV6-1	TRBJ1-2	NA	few	TGTGCCAGCGGCCGGGCTTTTAACTATGGCTACACCTTC	CASGRAFNYGYTF
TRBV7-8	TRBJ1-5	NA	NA	TGTGCCAGCAGCCTGGGACACAACAATCAGCCCCAGCATTTT	CASSLGHNNQPQHF
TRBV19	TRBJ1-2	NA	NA	TGTGCCAGTAGTGTACAGGGATCCGACTATGGCTACACCTTC	CASSVQGSDYGYTF
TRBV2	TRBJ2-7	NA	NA	TGTGCCAGCAGAGACCCAATCTACGAGCAGTACTTC	CASRDPIYEQYF
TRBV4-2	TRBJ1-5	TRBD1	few	TGTGCCAGCAGCCACCTTGACAGGGCTCAGCCCCAGCATTTT	CASSHLDRAQPQHF
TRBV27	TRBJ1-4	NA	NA	TGTGCCAGCAGTTTATGGGGGGGAGGGGAAAAACTGTTTTTT	CASSLWGGGEKLFF
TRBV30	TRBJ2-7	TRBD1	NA	TGTGCCTTAGAAAGGGGCAGGGGGAAATACGAGCAGTACTTC	CALERGRGKYEQYF
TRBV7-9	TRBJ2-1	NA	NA	TGTGCCTCATTGGGATATGAGGGATACAATGAGCAGTTCTTC	CASLGYEGYNEQFF
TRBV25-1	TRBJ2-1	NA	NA	TGTGCCAGCAGTGAAGGACCCTCGCGTGACAATGAGCAGTTCTTC	CASSEGPSRDNEQFF